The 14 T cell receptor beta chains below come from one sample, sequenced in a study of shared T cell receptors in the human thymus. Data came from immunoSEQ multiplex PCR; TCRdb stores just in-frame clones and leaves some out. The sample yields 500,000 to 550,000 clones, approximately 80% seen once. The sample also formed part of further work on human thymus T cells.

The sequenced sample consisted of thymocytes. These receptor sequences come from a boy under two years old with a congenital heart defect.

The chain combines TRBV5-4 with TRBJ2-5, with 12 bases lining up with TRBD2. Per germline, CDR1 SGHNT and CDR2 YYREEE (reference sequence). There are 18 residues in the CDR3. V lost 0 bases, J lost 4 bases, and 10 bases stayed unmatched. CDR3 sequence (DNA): TGTGCCAGCAGCTTGGTCCCACGGACTAGCGGGGATGCAGAGACCCAGTACTTC. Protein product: CASSLVPRTSGDAETQYF.

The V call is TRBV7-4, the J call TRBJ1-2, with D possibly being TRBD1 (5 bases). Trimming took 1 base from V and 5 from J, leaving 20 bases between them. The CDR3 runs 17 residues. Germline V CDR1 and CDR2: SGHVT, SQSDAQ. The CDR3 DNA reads TGTGCCAGCAGCTTAGGGGGCTACCCCCGGAGGGGTTATGGCTACACCTTC. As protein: CASSLGGYPRRGYGYTF.

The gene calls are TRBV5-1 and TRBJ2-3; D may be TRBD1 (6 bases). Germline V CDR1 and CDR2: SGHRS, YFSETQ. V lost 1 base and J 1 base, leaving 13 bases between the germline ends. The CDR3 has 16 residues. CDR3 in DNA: TGCGCCAGCAGCTTGCGCAGGGGAGACGGCACAGATACGCAGTATTTT. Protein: CASSLRRGDGTDTQYF.

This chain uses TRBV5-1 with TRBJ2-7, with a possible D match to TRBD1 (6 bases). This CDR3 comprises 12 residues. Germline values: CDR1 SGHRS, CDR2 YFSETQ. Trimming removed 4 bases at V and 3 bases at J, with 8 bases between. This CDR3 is CASSATGYEQYF. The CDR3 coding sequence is TGCGCCAGCAGCGCGACAGGCTACGAGCAGTACTTC.

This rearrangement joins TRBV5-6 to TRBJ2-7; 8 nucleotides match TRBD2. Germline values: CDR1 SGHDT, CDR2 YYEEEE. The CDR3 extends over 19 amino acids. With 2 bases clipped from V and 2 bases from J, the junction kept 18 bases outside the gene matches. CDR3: CASSFPTDLGREGPYEQYF. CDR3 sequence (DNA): TGTGCCAGCAGCTTTCCGACCGACCTAGGACGGGAGGGCCCCTACGAGCAGTACTTC.

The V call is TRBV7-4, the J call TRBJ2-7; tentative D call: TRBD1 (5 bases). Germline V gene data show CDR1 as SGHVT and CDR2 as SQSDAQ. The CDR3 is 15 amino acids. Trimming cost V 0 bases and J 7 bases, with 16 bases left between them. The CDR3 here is CASSLARGWRREQYF. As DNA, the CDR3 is TGTGCCAGCAGCTTAGCTAGGGGATGGCGGCGAGAGCAGTACTTC.

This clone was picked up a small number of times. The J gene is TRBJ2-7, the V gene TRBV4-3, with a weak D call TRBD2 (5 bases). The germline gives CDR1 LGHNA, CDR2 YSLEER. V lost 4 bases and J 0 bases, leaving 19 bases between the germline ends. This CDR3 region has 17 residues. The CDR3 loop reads CASSRTPFLGLSYEQYF. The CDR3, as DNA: TGCGCCAGCAGCCGAACCCCTTTTCTAGGACTCTCCTACGAGCAGTACTTC.

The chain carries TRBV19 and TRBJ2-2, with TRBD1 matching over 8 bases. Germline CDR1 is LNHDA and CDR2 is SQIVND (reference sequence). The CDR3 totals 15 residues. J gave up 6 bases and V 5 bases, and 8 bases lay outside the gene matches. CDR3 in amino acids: CASSYWTGLPGELFF. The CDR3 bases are TGTGCCAGTAGTTATTGGACAGGGTTACCCGGGGAGCTGTTTTTT.

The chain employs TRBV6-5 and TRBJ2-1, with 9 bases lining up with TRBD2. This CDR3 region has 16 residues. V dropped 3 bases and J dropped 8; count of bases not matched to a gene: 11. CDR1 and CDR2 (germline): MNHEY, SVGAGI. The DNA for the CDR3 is TGTGCCAGCAGTTATAAAGGCGGGAGGGCCATGGATGAGCAGTTCTTC. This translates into CASSYKGGRAMDEQFF.

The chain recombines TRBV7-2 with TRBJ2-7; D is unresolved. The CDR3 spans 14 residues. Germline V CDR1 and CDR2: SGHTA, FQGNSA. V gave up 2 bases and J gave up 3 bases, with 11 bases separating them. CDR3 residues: CASSLKPNLYEQYF. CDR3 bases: TGTGCCAGCAGCTTAAAACCTAATCTCTACGAGCAGTACTTC.

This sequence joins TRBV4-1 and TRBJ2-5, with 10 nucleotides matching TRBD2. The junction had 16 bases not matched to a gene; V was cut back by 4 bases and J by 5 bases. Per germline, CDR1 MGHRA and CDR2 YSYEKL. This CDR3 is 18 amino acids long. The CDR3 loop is CASSPGWLAGEVGETQYF. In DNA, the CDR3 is TGCGCCAGCAGCCCAGGGTGGCTAGCGGGAGAAGTCGGGGAGACCCAGTACTTC.

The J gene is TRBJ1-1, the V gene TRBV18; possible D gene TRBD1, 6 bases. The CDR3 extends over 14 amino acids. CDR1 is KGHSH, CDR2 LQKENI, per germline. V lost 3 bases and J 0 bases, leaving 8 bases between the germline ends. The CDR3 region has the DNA TGTGCCAGCTCACCGGACAGTTTGAACACTGAAGCTTTCTTT. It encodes CASSPDSLNTEAFF. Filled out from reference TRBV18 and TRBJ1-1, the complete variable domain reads NAGVMQNPRHLVRRRGQEARLRCSPMKGHSHVYWYRQLPEEGLKFMVYLQKENIIDESGMPKERFSAEFPKEGPSILRIQQVVRGDSAAYFCASSPDSLNTEAFFGQGTRLTVV.

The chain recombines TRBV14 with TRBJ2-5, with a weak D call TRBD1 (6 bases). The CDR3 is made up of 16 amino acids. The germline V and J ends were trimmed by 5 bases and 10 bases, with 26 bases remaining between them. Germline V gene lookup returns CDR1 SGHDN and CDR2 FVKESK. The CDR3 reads CASSLLDRWALGSQYF. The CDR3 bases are TGTGCCAGCAGCTTACTAGACAGGTGGGCCTTGGGGAGCCAGTACTTC.

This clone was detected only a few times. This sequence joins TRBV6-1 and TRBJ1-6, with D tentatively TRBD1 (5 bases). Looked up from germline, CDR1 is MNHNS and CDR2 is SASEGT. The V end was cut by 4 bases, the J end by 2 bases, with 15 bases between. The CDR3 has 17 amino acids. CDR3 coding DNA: TGTGCCAGCAGTGGTAGGACCGGGGGTGCCTATAATTCACCCCTCCACTTT. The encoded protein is CASSGRTGGAYNSPLHF.